Listed below are T cell receptor beta chains from one sample, sequenced in a study of cytomegalovirus exposure and HLA in healthy donors. Sequencing was performed with immunoSEQ multiplex PCR; in TCRdb, only in-frame clones are kept and a portion is missing. The data hold over 150,000 clones, with roughly 80% observed a single time. Sequenced sample: PBMCs. Every receptor here comes from a man aged 25-45 years in good health and CMV-seropositive. CDR3s include the opening cysteine and the closing phenylalanine or tryptophan. The D gene is left open where the match is weak. Clone size appears in some rows only: once, few, many, or a class for an expanded clone.

V: TRBV30
D: TRBD1
size: -
J: TRBJ1-3
CDR3: CAWSPPRDSWDTSGNTIYF
DNA: TGTGCCTGGAGTCCTCCCCGGGACAGCTGGGACACGTCTGGAAACACCATATATTTT

V: TRBV5-1
D: -
size: -
J: TRBJ2-5
CDR3: CASSLTAATRYQETQYF
DNA: TGCGCCAGCAGCTTAACAGCGGCAACCCGGTACCAAGAGACCCAGTACTTC

V: TRBV7-9
D: -
size: -
J: TRBJ1-1
CDR3: CASSLVTGNTEAFF
DNA: TGTGCCAGCAGCTTAGTGACAGGGAACACTGAAGCTTTCTTT

V: TRBV9
D: -
size: -
J: TRBJ2-1
CDR3: CASSPPLPSSYNEQFF
DNA: TGTGCCAGCAGCCCCCCCCTACCGAGCTCCTACAATGAGCAGTTCTTC

V: TRBV7-2
D: TRBD2
size: once
J: TRBJ2-1
CDR3: CASCGVAGAREQFF
DNA: TGTGCCAGCTGTGGGGTAGCGGGAGCCCGGGAGCAGTTCTTC

V: TRBV14
D: -
size: few
J: TRBJ1-1
CDR3: CASSHRAIRRVNTEAFF
DNA: TGTGCCAGCAGCCACCGGGCCATCAGGCGGGTGAACACTGAAGCTTTCTTT

V: TRBV7-9
D: TRBD1
size: once
J: TRBJ2-1
CDR3: CASSATGWSYNEQFF
DNA: TGTGCCAGCAGCGCGACAGGGTGGAGCTACAATGAGCAGTTCTTC

V: TRBV4-1
D: TRBD1
size: -
J: TRBJ2-7
CDR3: CASSPRDRGPYEQYF
DNA: TGCGCCAGCAGCCCGCGGGACAGGGGGCCCTACGAGCAGTACTTC

V: TRBV11-2
D: -
size: -
J: TRBJ2-7
CDR3: CASSLEYGQNYEQYF
DNA: TGTGCCAGCAGCTTAGAGTACGGACAGAACTACGAGCAGTACTTC

V: TRBV4-1
D: -
size: -
J: TRBJ1-4
CDR3: CASSQAAQEEKLFF
DNA: TGCGCCAGCAGCCAAGCGGCACAGGAGGAAAAACTGTTTTTT

V: TRBV5-6
D: TRBD1
size: -
J: TRBJ2-6
CDR3: CASSNQDRVPPVLTF
DNA: TGTGCCAGCAGCAACCAGGACAGGGTCCCGCCCGTCCTGACTTTC

V: TRBV6-4
D: TRBD1
size: -
J: TRBJ1-2
CDR3: CAPNQRQGANYGYTF
DNA: TGTGCCCCTAATCAAAGACAGGGGGCAAACTATGGCTACACCTTC

V: TRBV2
D: TRBD2
size: -
J: TRBJ2-1
CDR3: CASTERGTSFEQFF
DNA: TGTGCCAGCACTGAAAGGGGGACTAGCTTTGAGCAGTTCTTC

V: TRBV7-8
D: TRBD2
size: -
J: TRBJ2-7
CDR3: CASSLRSRAGSYEQYF
DNA: TGTGCCAGCAGCTTAAGGAGTCGAGCGGGGTCCTACGAGCAGTACTTC

V: TRBV5-1
D: TRBD2
size: -
J: TRBJ2-1
CDR3: CASSLLAGGDNEQFF
DNA: TGCGCCAGCAGCTTATTAGCGGGAGGGGACAATGAGCAGTTCTTC

V: TRBV18
D: TRBD1
size: -
J: TRBJ1-1
CDR3: CASSPSRQGVAEAFF
DNA: TGTGCCAGCTCACCATCCCGGCAGGGGGTTGCTGAAGCTTTCTTT

V: TRBV7-9
D: -
size: -
J: TRBJ2-7
CDR3: CASSRRLSYEQYF
DNA: TGTGCCAGCAGCAGAAGACTATCCTACGAGCAGTACTTC

V: TRBV7-3
D: TRBD1
size: once
J: TRBJ2-7
CDR3: CASSPPGQGPEQYF
DNA: TGTGCCAGCAGCCCGCCGGGACAGGGTCCCGAGCAGTACTTC

V: TRBV6-5
D: TRBD1
size: -
J: TRBJ1-5
CDR3: CASSSGQNQPQHF
DNA: TGTGCCAGCAGTTCGGGACAGAATCAGCCCCAGCATTTT

V: TRBV14
D: TRBD2
size: -
J: TRBJ2-1
CDR3: CASTAGLAAYNEQFF
DNA: TGTGCCAGCACCGCGGGACTAGCGGCCTACAATGAGCAGTTCTTC

V: TRBV19
D: TRBD2
size: once
J: TRBJ2-5
CDR3: CASSIGTSGHQETQYF
DNA: TGTGCCAGTAGTATTGGGACTAGCGGGCACCAAGAGACCCAGTACTTC

V: TRBV7-2
D: TRBD2
size: few
J: TRBJ2-3
CDR3: CASSWGLADTQYF
DNA: TGTGCCAGCAGCTGGGGACTAGCAGATACGCAGTATTTT

V: TRBV28
D: -
size: -
J: TRBJ1-5
CDR3: CASRGSNQPQHF
DNA: TGTGCCAGTAGGGGGAGCAATCAGCCCCAGCATTTT

V: TRBV10-3
D: -
size: few
J: TRBJ1-1
CDR3: CAIGGGFGTEAFF
DNA: TGTGCCATCGGGGGAGGGTTTGGCACTGAAGCTTTCTTT

V: TRBV7-2
D: TRBD2
size: -
J: TRBJ2-5
CDR3: CASSLALTSGWGGFEETQYF
DNA: TGTGCCAGCAGCTTAGCGCTTACTAGCGGGTGGGGGGGATTTGAGGAGACCCAGTACTTC

V: TRBV7-2
D: -
size: -
J: TRBJ2-7
CDR3: CASSLHAGQTYEQYF
DNA: TGTGCCAGCAGCTTACACGCGGGGCAAACCTACGAGCAGTACTTC

V: TRBV5-4
D: -
size: -
J: TRBJ1-3
CDR3: CASSLLSDSSGNTIYF
DNA: TGTGCCAGCAGCTTATTAAGCGATTCCTCTGGAAACACCATATATTTT

V: TRBV28
D: -
size: -
J: TRBJ2-7
CDR3: CASSLRSGAGDEQYF
DNA: TGTGCCAGCAGTTTAAGGTCAGGTGCCGGGGACGAGCAGTACTTC

V: TRBV11-2
D: TRBD1
size: -
J: TRBJ2-3
CDR3: CASSLEGTGASTDTQYF
DNA: TGTGCCAGCAGCTTAGAGGGGACAGGGGCTAGCACAGATACGCAGTATTTT

V: TRBV7-8
D: -
size: -
J: TRBJ2-1
CDR3: CASSFSPIPTNNEQFF
DNA: TGTGCCAGCAGCTTTTCCCCCATCCCGACAAACAATGAGCAGTTCTTC

V: TRBV6-6
D: TRBD2
size: few
J: TRBJ2-7
CDR3: CASTLIAGDSYEQYF
DNA: TGTGCCAGCACCCTAATAGCGGGAGACTCCTACGAGCAGTACTTC

V: TRBV19
D: TRBD1
size: -
J: TRBJ1-4
CDR3: CASSLPGGTNEKLFF
DNA: TGTGCCAGTAGTCTCCCAGGGGGAACTAATGAAAAACTGTTTTTT

V: TRBV2
D: -
size: -
J: TRBJ2-3
CDR3: CASRDPWRDTQYF
DNA: TGTGCCAGCAGAGACCCTTGGAGGGATACGCAGTATTTT

V: TRBV25-1
D: -
size: once
J: TRBJ1-5
CDR3: CASSASGNQPQHF
DNA: TGTGCCAGCAGTGCGTCGGGTAATCAGCCCCAGCATTTT

V: TRBV7-6
D: TRBD2
size: -
J: TRBJ2-5
CDR3: CASRFLPGQGTSGRVETQYF
DNA: TGTGCCAGCAGATTCCTTCCGGGACAGGGAACTAGCGGGAGGGTGGAGACCCAGTACTTC

V: TRBV11-2
D: -
size: few
J: TRBJ2-7
CDR3: CASSHGVYEQYF
DNA: TGTGCCAGCAGCCACGGTGTCTACGAGCAGTACTTC

V: TRBV28
D: TRBD1
size: -
J: TRBJ2-7
CDR3: CASSPPGQATYEQYF
DNA: TGTGCCAGCAGCCCGCCGGGACAGGCCACCTACGAGCAGTACTTC

V: TRBV18
D: -
size: few
J: TRBJ1-1
CDR3: CASSPSQGSNTEAFF
DNA: TGTGCCAGCTCACCATCACAGGGTTCGAACACTGAAGCTTTCTTT

V: TRBV11-2
D: TRBD2
size: -
J: TRBJ2-1
CDR3: CASSLGGGSYNEQFF
DNA: TGTGCCAGCAGCTTAGGCGGCGGGAGCTACAATGAGCAGTTCTTC

V: TRBV4-1
D: TRBD2
size: -
J: TRBJ2-1
CDR3: CASSQEGTSGTYNEQFF
DNA: TGCGCCAGCAGCCAAGAAGGGACTAGCGGGACTTACAATGAGCAGTTCTTC

V: TRBV7-8
D: -
size: -
J: TRBJ2-7
CDR3: CASSLAWLAAEQYF
DNA: TGTGCCAGCAGCTTAGCTTGGCTAGCTGCCGAGCAGTACTTC

V: TRBV14
D: -
size: -
J: TRBJ2-3
CDR3: CASSYRGTDTQYF
DNA: TGTGCCAGCAGCTACAGGGGCACAGATACGCAGTATTTT

V: TRBV5-8
D: -
size: -
J: TRBJ1-1
CDR3: CASSPSLNTEAFF
DNA: TGTGCCAGCAGTCCTTCTTTGAACACTGAAGCTTTCTTT

V: TRBV7-9
D: TRBD1
size: once
J: TRBJ1-2
CDR3: CASAEGARGNYGYTF
DNA: TGTGCCAGCGCCGAGGGGGCCAGGGGTAACTATGGCTACACCTTC

V: TRBV28
D: -
size: -
J: TRBJ2-5
CDR3: CASSPPGLPYQETQYF
DNA: TGTGCCAGCAGCCCACCGGGACTCCCGTACCAAGAGACCCAGTACTTC

V: TRBV19
D: -
size: -
J: TRBJ1-5
CDR3: CASSRTYRLSNQPQHF
DNA: TGTGCCAGTAGTAGAACTTACCGGTTGAGCAATCAGCCCCAGCATTTT